This entry is about one TCR beta chain. This sample was taken from a study of Graves' ophthalmopathy and Graves' hyperthyroidism. Amplification of the TCR beta CDR3 regions used RNA transcripts (as template). After a first-round RT-PCR with HTBI primers, a second-round multiplex PCR was run. TCRdb analysed the multiplex PCR reads with MiXCR anew, one entry per CDR3 protein. The sample shows about 550,000 distinct CDR3 sequences, about 40% of them seen only once. This TCR derives from an adult man with Graves' hyperthyroidism. The sequenced material came from peripheral blood or thyroid tissue (not recorded which).

CDR3 coding DNA: TGTGCCAGTAGAAGAGAGGACACTTTGAACACTGAAGCTTTCTTT. It is translated as CASRREDTLNTEAFF. The chain recombines TRBV19 with TRBJ1-1; TRBD1 might be the D (5 bases). The germline V gene has CDR1 LNHDA and CDR2 SQIVND (reference sequence). The CDR3 contains 15 residues. The V and J ends lost 6 bases and 0 bases respectively, with 14 bases between them.